These T cell receptor beta chains were read from a single sample in a study of neurological immune-mediated disorders. From the 5' RACE reads, TCRdb called clonotypes with MiXCR, one entry per CDR3 protein. The data contain fewer than 80,000 distinct CDR3 sequences, 5.2% of them seen just once; the ten biggest clones take up 2.8%. Material: PBMCs. The receptor set was obtained from a woman in her 30s with multiple sclerosis. Both conserved end residues are part of each CDR3. A D gene is named only where the DNA matches it firmly. Clone size reads once, few, many, or a class if the clone is expanded.

abundance: many; len: 19; v_gene: TRBV7-9; j_gene: TRBJ2-3; d_gene: -; CDR3aa: CASSLEGRTEWSSTDTQYF; CDR3nt: TGTGCCAGCAGCTTAGAGGGGAGGACAGAATGGTCTAGCACAGATACGCAGTATTTT
abundance: many; len: 14; v_gene: TRBV30; j_gene: TRBJ2-1; d_gene: TRBD2; CDR3aa: CAWSSSGGGDEQFF; CDR3nt: TGTGCCTGGAGTAGTAGCGGGGGCGGGGATGAGCAGTTCTTC
abundance: many; len: 14; v_gene: TRBV6-1; j_gene: TRBJ2-3; d_gene: -; CDR3aa: CASSERIVGDTQYF; CDR3nt: TGTGCCAGCAGTGAAAGGATTGTGGGAGATACGCAGTATTTT
abundance: many; len: 14; v_gene: TRBV5-5; j_gene: TRBJ1-6; d_gene: -; CDR3aa: CASSSGQLNSPLHF; CDR3nt: TGTGCCAGCAGCTCTGGACAGCTAAATTCACCCCTCCACTTT
abundance: many; len: 11; v_gene: TRBV15; j_gene: TRBJ2-1; d_gene: -; CDR3aa: CATLGEYEQFF; CDR3nt: TGTGCCACCCTGGGGGAATATGAGCAGTTCTTC
abundance: many; len: 13; v_gene: TRBV10-3; j_gene: TRBJ2-3; d_gene: -; CDR3aa: CASRDKSTDTQYF; CDR3nt: TGTGCCTCAAGGGACAAAAGCACAGATACGCAGTATTTT
abundance: large; len: 13; v_gene: TRBV5-1; j_gene: TRBJ2-1; d_gene: -; CDR3aa: CASSLTPYNEQFF; CDR3nt: TGCGCCAGCAGCTTGACTCCTTACAATGAGCAGTTCTTC
abundance: many; len: 14; v_gene: TRBV5-5; j_gene: TRBJ1-5; d_gene: -; CDR3aa: CASSLEEVSQPQHF; CDR3nt: TGTGCCAGCAGCTTGGAAGAGGTCAGTCAGCCCCAGCATTTT
abundance: many; len: 16; v_gene: TRBV20-1; j_gene: TRBJ2-5; d_gene: TRBD2; CDR3aa: CSARPSSGGALETQYF; CDR3nt: TGCAGTGCTAGACCATCTAGCGGGGGGGCGTTGGAGACCCAGTACTTC
abundance: many; len: 15; v_gene: TRBV11-2; j_gene: TRBJ2-7; d_gene: TRBD1; CDR3aa: CASSLRTGYSYEQYF; CDR3nt: TGTGCCAGCAGCTTAAGGACAGGGTACTCCTACGAGCAGTACTTC
abundance: many; len: 17; v_gene: TRBV7-9; j_gene: TRBJ2-1; d_gene: TRBD2; CDR3aa: CASSSTSGALPGNEQFF; CDR3nt: TGTGCCAGCAGCTCGACTAGCGGGGCTCTCCCGGGGAATGAGCAGTTCTTC
abundance: many; len: 14; v_gene: TRBV20-1; j_gene: TRBJ2-5; d_gene: TRBD2; CDR3aa: CSVRRGAGAETQYF; CDR3nt: TGCAGTGTTAGGCGGGGGGCAGGGGCAGAGACCCAGTACTTC